This TCR beta chain originates from a study of T-cell reconstitution after alpha-beta-depleted transplantation in children (dated by TCRdb to the mid-2010s). About the full investigation: Using TCR repertoire profiling, the study followed T-cell immune reconstitution in a quantitative way in children after TCRalphabeta/CD19-depleted allogeneic hematopoietic cell transplantation. What the research found in general, with its limitations: Apparently early alphabetaT-cell count recovery about two months after transplant reportedly relied on only several hundred rapidly expanded clones derived from non-depleted graft cells. In some patients, the high TCRbeta diversity seen at day 60 was put down to recipient T cells and intrathymic progenitors that had survived conditioning. Hyperexpanded clone frequencies declined over subsequent months; after one year, T-cell counts and TCRbeta diversity were mostly attributed to newly produced T cells.

Library preparation was by PCR. Data came from an Illumina HiSeq 2500. TCR library preparation used molecular barcoding, with unique molecular identifiers applied to normalize quantification of the TCRbeta repertoire. TCRdb cleaned the public reads at Q25 with fastp, built clones with MiXCR and kept in-frame beta chains. Identical CDR3 protein sequences are pooled into one entry, listed with their most common genes and DNA. The sample table holds around 600,000 distinct CDR3 sequences, of which 20% to 25% were seen once. The biggest ten clones account for 13% to 15% of the sample. Explained via the paper, the treatment or condition label denotes: allogeneic hematopoietic cell transplantation with graft depleted of TCRalphabeta T cells and CD19 B cells. The children who served as transplant recipients had been given grafts of TCRalphabeta/CD19-depleted allogeneic hematopoietic cells. The cysteine opens and the phenylalanine closes a CDR3 of 12 amino acids. Only the CDR3 region is kept as DNA, spanning 36 bases read in frame from base 1. The germline V gene sets CDR1 to SGHTA and CDR2 to FQGTGA. Trimming removed 5 bases from V and 8 bases from J, leaving 12 bases between the germline ends.

With respect to this clonotype: This receptor's antigen is unknown. The sample holds no much larger clone one base away, and base qualities are not on file.

This TCR was sampled from a boy younger than two who had a stem cell transplant for acute myeloid leukemia, so the T cells may come from the graft donor. Rearrangement joined TRBV7-3 to TRBJ2-5; TRBD1 is perhaps the D gene, given 6 matching bases. Sequenced material: PBMCs, mostly from graft donor cells, taken 360 days after TCRalphabeta/CD19-depleted stem cell transplant. The DNA reads TGTGCCAGCAGCCGGACAGATGGAACCCAGTACTTC. It translates as CASSRTDGTQYF.